This is a list of T cell receptor beta chains from one sample in a study of CD8+ T cells in alopecia areata. Sequenced by immunoSEQ multiplex PCR; TCRdb stores in-frame clones only, minus some. The sample records 130,000 or so clones, 86% being singletons. The material was CD8+ T cells sorted from blood, obtained at week 4, from a patient treated with tofacitinib. The receptors were sampled from a human donor with alopecia areata. Each CDR3 is given with its conserved first and last residue. The D gene is left open where the match is weak. Clone size is shown for a subset of rows, as once, few, many or a class of expanded clone.

TRBJ2-3,NA,TRBV7-9,NA,TGTGCCAGCAGCTTAAACGACCTCGATACGCAGTATTTT,CASSLNDLDTQYF
TRBJ2-1,few,TRBV6-4,NA,TGTGCCAGCAGTGCCCGGGACACCAATGAGCAGTTCTTC,CASSARDTNEQFF
TRBJ2-5,once,TRBV5-4,NA,TGTGCCAGCAGCCCTATAGAAGACCAAGAGACCCAGTACTTC,CASSPIEDQETQYF
TRBJ2-1,NA,TRBV7-9,NA,TGTGCCAGCAGCGGGTGGACTGGCATTACCTACAATGAGCAGTTCTTC,CASSGWTGITYNEQFF
TRBJ2-7,NA,TRBV21-1,NA,TGTGCCAGCAGCAAAGCCCTTAGCGGGAGGGCCTCCTACGAGCAGTACTTC,CASSKALSGRASYEQYF
TRBJ2-1,NA,TRBV4-1,TRBD2,TGCGCCAGCAGCCAAGATCGATTGGGACTAGGTGTAGGAAATGAGCAGTTCTTC,CASSQDRLGLGVGNEQFF
TRBJ2-1,NA,TRBV4-1,NA,TGCGCCAGCAGCCAACCACAGGTAGCTCGGGACTACAATGAGCAGTTCTTC,CASSQPQVARDYNEQFF
TRBJ2-1,NA,TRBV30,NA,TGTGCCTGGGGCCCCGGAGGAAATGAGCAGTTCTTC,CAWGPGGNEQFF
TRBJ2-1,once,TRBV29-1,TRBD2,TGCAGCGTTGAAGATCGGGGACTAGCGGGAGTGTACAATGAGCAGTTCTTC,CSVEDRGLAGVYNEQFF
TRBJ2-1,NA,TRBV25-1,TRBD2,TGTGCCAGCAGTGAGCGGGGGGCCCGCAATGAGCAGTTCTTC,CASSERGARNEQFF
TRBJ2-7,NA,TRBV29-1,NA,TGCAGCGTTGAACCCGGGAGAGGCTACGAGCAGTACTTC,CSVEPGRGYEQYF
TRBJ2-5,NA,TRBV5-6,NA,TGTGCCAGCAGCTTGTCACGAGTTCCTCAAGAGACCCAGTACTTC,CASSLSRVPQETQYF
TRBJ2-7,NA,TRBV7-2,NA,TGTGCCAGCAGCTTAGGAGGAGGGGGGCGATACGAGCAGTACTTC,CASSLGGGGRYEQYF
TRBJ1-1,NA,TRBV27,NA,TGTGCCAGCAATAGCATTAGGCAGAACACTGAAGCTTTCTTT,CASNSIRQNTEAFF
TRBJ1-1,NA,TRBV5-6,NA,TGTGCCAGCAGCCCGCTATTCATAACACTGAACACTGAAGCTTTCTTT,CASSPLFITLNTEAFF
TRBJ2-5,NA,TRBV5-1,TRBD2,TGCGCCAGCAGTGGCATGCTGGTAGCGGGAGGAGAGACCCAGTACTTC,CASSGMLVAGGETQYF
TRBJ1-2,NA,TRBV29-1,NA,TGCAGCGTTCGCGGCCGCCCAGGGGTAGATGGCTACACCTTC,CSVRGRPGVDGYTF
TRBJ2-7,NA,TRBV11-2,NA,TGTGCCAGCACCCCCCCCGGGCTCCACGAGCAGTACTTC,CASTPPGLHEQYF
TRBJ1-4,NA,TRBV7-8,NA,TGTGCCAGCAGCTATTTTTCAGGGTTTGAAAAACTGTTTTTT,CASSYFSGFEKLFF
TRBJ2-2,NA,TRBV6-1,TRBD1,TGTGCCAGCAACCCGGGACAGGTGACCCCCGGGGAGCTGTTTTTT,CASNPGQVTPGELFF
TRBJ2-5,few,TRBV7-8,NA,TGTGCCAGCAGCACGGACTCGCGAGAGACCCAGTACTTC,CASSTDSRETQYF
TRBJ1-1,NA,TRBV27,NA,TGTGCCAGCAGTTTATCGGGGGGTGAAGCTTTCTTT,CASSLSGGEAFF
TRBJ2-1,NA,TRBV6-6,TRBD2,TGTGCCAGCAGTCTAACAGATCTCGGGACTAGTGGGTTCTTC,CASSLTDLGTSGFF
TRBJ2-3,NA,TRBV19,NA,TGTGCCAGTAAAGCGAAAGGCAGCACAGATACGCAGTATTTT,CASKAKGSTDTQYF
TRBJ2-4,NA,TRBV11-2,TRBD2,TGTGCCAGCAGCTTAGCCCAAGGGAGGGCGATGGACATTCAGTACTTC,CASSLAQGRAMDIQYF
TRBJ2-7,once,TRBV19,TRBD1,TGTGCCAGTAGCATACAGGGGTCCTACGAGCAGTACTTC,CASSIQGSYEQYF
TRBJ1-1,NA,TRBV29-1,TRBD1,TGCAGCGTTGGGGACAGGGCCACTGAAGCTTTCTTT,CSVGDRATEAFF
TRBJ2-7,NA,TRBV6-5,NA,TGTGCCAGCAGTTACTTAGGCGGGGATTCCTACGAGCAGTACTTC,CASSYLGGDSYEQYF
TRBJ2-7,NA,TRBV19,TRBD1,TGTGCCAGTAGTATGGGACAGGGCTACGAGCAGTACTTC,CASSMGQGYEQYF
TRBJ2-7,NA,TRBV27,TRBD1,TGTGCCAGCAGTTTCCAGGGGGCGGTATACGAGCAGTACTTC,CASSFQGAVYEQYF
TRBJ2-2,NA,TRBV29-1,NA,TGCAGCGCCCAAAGCGGGTTTGACACCGGGGAGCTGTTTTTT,CSAQSGFDTGELFF
TRBJ2-7,NA,TRBV30,NA,TGTGCCTGGAGCGGGAGCACCTACGAGCAGTACTTC,CAWSGSTYEQYF
TRBJ2-7,NA,TRBV6-8,TRBD2,TGTGCCAGCAGTTGGCCGGGACTAGCGCTATTGTCCTACGAGCAGTACTTC,CASSWPGLALLSYEQYF
TRBJ2-7,NA,TRBV29-1,NA,TGCAGCGTGGAATACTACAGGGAAAGCTCCTACGAGCAGTACTTC,CSVEYYRESSYEQYF
TRBJ2-7,NA,TRBV4-1,TRBD1,TGCGCCAGCAGCGGACAGGGTTACGAGCAGTACTTC,CASSGQGYEQYF
TRBJ2-1,once,TRBV30,NA,TGTGCCTGGAGTTACAGGGTCGATGAGCAGTTCTTC,CAWSYRVDEQFF
TRBJ1-1,NA,TRBV2,NA,TGTGCCAGCACCTACAATTCGAACACTGAAGCTTTCTTT,CASTYNSNTEAFF
TRBJ2-7,NA,TRBV2,NA,TGTGCCAGGGCCCGGCTAGAGGGAAGCTCCTACGAGCAGTACTTC,CARARLEGSSYEQYF
TRBJ2-1,NA,TRBV4-1,NA,TGCGCCAGCAGCTCCGAGATATACGAGCAGTTCTTC,CASSSEIYEQFF
TRBJ2-1,once,TRBV7-9,NA,TGTGCCAGCAGCCCCTCAGACAATGAGCAGTTCTTC,CASSPSDNEQFF
TRBJ2-1,NA,TRBV5-1,NA,TGCGCCAGCAGTAGATTAGGGGGTCAGGACTCCTACAATGAGCAGTTCTTC,CASSRLGGQDSYNEQFF
TRBJ2-3,NA,TRBV30,NA,TGTGCCTGGCGTAGCGGGACAGGGTACACAGATACGCAGTATTTT,CAWRSGTGYTDTQYF
TRBJ1-6,NA,TRBV11-1,NA,TGTGCCAGCAGCTTAGACGGGGGCTCCTATAATTCACCCCTCCACTTT,CASSLDGGSYNSPLHF
TRBJ2-1,NA,TRBV10-3,TRBD2,TGTGCCATCACCAGGACTAGCGGAGCCTCCTACAATGAGCAGTTCTTC,CAITRTSGASYNEQFF
TRBJ2-6,few,TRBV6-4,NA,TGTGCCAGCAGTGACCGGGCAGAGGCCAACGTCCTGACTTTC,CASSDRAEANVLTF
TRBJ2-4,NA,TRBV29-1,TRBD2,TGCAGCGTTGGTTCTAGCGGGAGGATCCTAGCCAAAAACATTCAGTACTTC,CSVGSSGRILAKNIQYF
TRBJ1-3,NA,TRBV2,TRBD1,TGTGCCAGCAGCTCGAACCGGGACAGGGGGCGCCTAGCTTTATATTTT,CASSSNRDRGRLALYF
TRBJ2-7,NA,TRBV25-1,NA,TGTGCCAGCAGTGTGGGCGAGTCCTCCTACGAGCAGTACTTC,CASSVGESSYEQYF
TRBJ2-1,NA,TRBV13,NA,TGTGCCAGCAGCTTATTCGGCGCGCGGAATGAGCAGTTCTTC,CASSLFGARNEQFF
TRBJ2-7,NA,TRBV5-4,NA,TGTGCCAGCAGCTTGGAGGTGAGAGAGCAGTACTTC,CASSLEVREQYF
TRBJ1-5,NA,TRBV6-1,NA,TGTGCCACTACGGGGACGCACCTTAATCAGCCCCAGCATTTT,CATTGTHLNQPQHF
TRBJ2-7,NA,TRBV29-1,TRBD2,TGCAGCGTTGGGTCTAGCGGGGGGGCTACAGGGTACGAGCAGTACTTC,CSVGSSGGATGYEQYF
TRBJ1-2,NA,TRBV25-1,TRBD1,TGTGCCAGCGGGACAGCACGGGACTACACCTTC,CASGTARDYTF
TRBJ2-2,NA,TRBV29-1,TRBD2,TGCAGCGTGAGGGGACTAGCGGGAGGGAGCACCGGGGAGCTGTTTTTT,CSVRGLAGGSTGELFF
TRBJ2-1,NA,TRBV7-3,TRBD2,TGTGCCAGCAGCTCATTTACTAGCGGGGATAATGAGCAGTTCTTC,CASSSFTSGDNEQFF